The sequence of this T cell receptor beta chain was determined in a study of T cell responses to AZD1222 COVID-19 vaccine. Findings and caveats of the study: No repertoire was sampled before or during the peak T cell response, only after it. Donor demographics were predominantly white British with a female majority; clonal diversity may be underestimated.

With respect to this clone: Its antigen is not identified.

This CDR3 has 12 amino acids. Trimming pared 2 bases from V and 7 bases from J, leaving 8 bases between. From germline, CDR1 is SGHTA and CDR2 FQGNSA. Clones were sequenced by immunoSEQ multiplex PCR, and TCRdb holds only the in-frame ones, with some missing. The sample holds about 110,000 clones, 84% seen once. The TCR comes from an adult in good health. Sequencing was performed on peripheral blood, taken on day 0 of AZD1222 vaccination. V gene TRBV7-2 combines with J gene TRBJ1-2; a possible D gene is TRBD1 (6 bases). The CDR3 region is CASSLQGSGYTF. The CDR3 DNA reads TGTGCCAGCAGCTTACAGGGGAGTGGCTACACCTTC.